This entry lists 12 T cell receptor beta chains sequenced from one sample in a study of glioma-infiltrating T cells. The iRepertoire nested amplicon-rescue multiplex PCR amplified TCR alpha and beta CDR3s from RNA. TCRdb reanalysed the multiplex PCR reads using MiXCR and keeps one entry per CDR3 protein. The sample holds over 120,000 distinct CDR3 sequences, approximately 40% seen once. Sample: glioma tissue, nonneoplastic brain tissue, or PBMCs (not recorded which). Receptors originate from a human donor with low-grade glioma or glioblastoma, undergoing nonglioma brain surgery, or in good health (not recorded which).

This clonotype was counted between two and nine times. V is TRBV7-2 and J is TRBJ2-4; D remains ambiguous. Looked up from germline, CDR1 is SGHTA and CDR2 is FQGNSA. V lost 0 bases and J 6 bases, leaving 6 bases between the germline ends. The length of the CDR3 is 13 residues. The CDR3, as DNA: TGTGCCAGCAGCTTAGCGATTGGAAACATTCAGTACTTC. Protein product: CASSLAIGNIQYF.

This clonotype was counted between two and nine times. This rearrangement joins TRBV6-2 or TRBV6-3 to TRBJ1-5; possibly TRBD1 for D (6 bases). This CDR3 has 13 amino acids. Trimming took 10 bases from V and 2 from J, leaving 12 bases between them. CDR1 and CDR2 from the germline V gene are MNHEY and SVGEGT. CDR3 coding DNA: TGTGCCATAGAACAGGGACGCAATCAGCCCCAGCATTTT. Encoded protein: CAIEQGRNQPQHF.

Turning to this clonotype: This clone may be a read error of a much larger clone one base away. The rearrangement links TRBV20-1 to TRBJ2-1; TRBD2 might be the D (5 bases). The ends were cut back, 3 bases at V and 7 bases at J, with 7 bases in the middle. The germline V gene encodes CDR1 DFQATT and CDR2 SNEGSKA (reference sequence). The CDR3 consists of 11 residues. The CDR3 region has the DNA TGCAGTGCTAGTTCGGGGAATGAGCAGTTCTTC. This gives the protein CSASSGNEQFF.

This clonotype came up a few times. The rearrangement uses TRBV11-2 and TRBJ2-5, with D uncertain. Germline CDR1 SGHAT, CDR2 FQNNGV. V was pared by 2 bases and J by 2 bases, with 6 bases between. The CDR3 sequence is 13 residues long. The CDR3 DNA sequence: TGTGCCAGCAGCTTAACCTTGCAAGAGACCCAGTACTTC. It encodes CASSLTLQETQYF.

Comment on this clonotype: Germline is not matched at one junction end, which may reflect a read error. This CDR3 reads CASSQVPGGTEAFF. The CDR3 DNA follows: TGCGCCAGCAGCCAAGTTCCGGGGGGGACTGAAGCTTTCTTT. The rearrangement uses TRBV7-2 and TRBJ1-1; D perhaps matches TRBD1 (5 bases). Germline lookup yields CDR1 SGHTA and CDR2 FQGNSA. There are 14 residues in the CDR3.

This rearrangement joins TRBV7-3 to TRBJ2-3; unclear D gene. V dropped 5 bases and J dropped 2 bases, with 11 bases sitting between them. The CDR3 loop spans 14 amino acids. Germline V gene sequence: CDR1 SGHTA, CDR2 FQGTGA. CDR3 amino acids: CASSPEPLTDTQYF. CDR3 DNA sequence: TGTGCCAGCAGCCCGGAGCCACTCACAGATACGCAGTATTTT.

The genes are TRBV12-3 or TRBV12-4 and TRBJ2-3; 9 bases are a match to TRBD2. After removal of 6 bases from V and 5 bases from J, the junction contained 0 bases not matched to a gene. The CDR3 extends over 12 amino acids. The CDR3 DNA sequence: TGTGCCAGCAGACTAGCGGGAGATACGCAGTATTTT. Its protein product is CASRLAGDTQYF.

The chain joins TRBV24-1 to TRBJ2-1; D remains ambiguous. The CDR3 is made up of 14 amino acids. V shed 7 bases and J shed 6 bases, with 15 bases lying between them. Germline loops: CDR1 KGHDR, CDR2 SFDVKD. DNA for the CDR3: TGTGCCACCAGCGTCGTTGGGGTCAGCAATGAGCAGTTCTTC. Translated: CATSVVGVSNEQFF.

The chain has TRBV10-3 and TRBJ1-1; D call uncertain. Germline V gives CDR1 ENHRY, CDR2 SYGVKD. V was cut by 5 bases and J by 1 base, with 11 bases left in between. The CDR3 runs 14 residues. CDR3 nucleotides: TGTGCCATCAGTCTCGAACTTCCGAACACTGAAGCTTTCTTT. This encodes CAISLELPNTEAFF.

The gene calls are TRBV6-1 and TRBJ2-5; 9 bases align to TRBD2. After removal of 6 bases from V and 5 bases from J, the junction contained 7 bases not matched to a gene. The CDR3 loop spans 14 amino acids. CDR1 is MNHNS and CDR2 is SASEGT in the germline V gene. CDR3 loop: CASRLAGRWETQYF. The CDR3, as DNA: TGTGCCAGCAGGCTAGCGGGGAGATGGGAGACCCAGTACTTC.

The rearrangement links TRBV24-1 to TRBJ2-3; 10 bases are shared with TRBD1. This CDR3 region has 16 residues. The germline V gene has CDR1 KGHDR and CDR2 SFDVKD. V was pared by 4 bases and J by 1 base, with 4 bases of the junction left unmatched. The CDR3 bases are TGTGCCACCAGTGAAACCGGACAGGGGGGCACAGATACGCAGTATTTT. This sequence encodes CATSETGQGGTDTQYF.

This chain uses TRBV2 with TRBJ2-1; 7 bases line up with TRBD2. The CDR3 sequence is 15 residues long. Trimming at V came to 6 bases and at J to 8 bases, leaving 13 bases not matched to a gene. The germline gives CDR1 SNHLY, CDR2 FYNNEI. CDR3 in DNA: TGTGCCAGCAGACTCGAGGGGCGTCGGGGGGATGAGCAGTTCTTC. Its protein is CASRLEGRRGDEQFF.